This T cell receptor beta chain derives from a study of cytomegalovirus exposure and HLA in healthy donors. General observations from the study: A link between a missense DCLRE1C variant and TCR beta V- and J-gene trimming emerged from a later analysis. While the bulk of TCR sequences proved rare, some public TCRs turned up in many donors. Using a false discovery rate of 0.05, a later analysis showed that approximately 17,000 TCR beta sequences were associated with HLA alleles.

Amplification used 60 Vbeta primers and 13 Jbeta primers. Produced via immunoSEQ multiplex PCR; TCRdb's table is partial and in-frame only. The sample has around 100,000 clones. Trimming removed 2 bases at V and 9 bases at J, with 19 bases between. CDR1 is MDHEN and CDR2 is SYDVKM in the germline V gene. The CDR3 has 15 amino acids. A remark on this clone: Its antigen is not known.

Material: PBMCs. This TCR was sampled from a young man in good health and CMV-seronegative. This chain links TRBV28 with TRBJ2-5, with D maybe TRBD2 (7 bases). The CDR3 loop reads CASSLQAGALAAQYF. As DNA, the CDR3 is TGTGCCAGCAGTTTACAGGCAGGGGCTCTAGCGGCCCAGTACTTC. Using reference TRBV28 and TRBJ2-5 for the parts outside the CDR3, the full variable domain is DVKVTQSSRYLVKRTGEKVFLECVQDMDHENMFWYRQDPGLGLRLIYFSYDVKMKEKGDIPEGYSVSREKKERFSLILESASTNQTSMYLCASSLQAGALAAQYFGPGTRLLVL.